One sample yielded the 20 T cell receptor beta chains listed below, sequenced in a study of blood T cell repertoires in COVID-19. Sequenced by immunoSEQ multiplex PCR; TCRdb stores in-frame clones only, minus some. The top ten hold 0.65% to 0.8% of the sample, which has over 200,000 clones, roughly 86% seen once. Sequencing used peripheral blood. Source of these receptors: a human donor in a cohort sampled during active COVID-19.

The chain is built from TRBV6-5 and TRBJ1-1, with TRBD1 matching 7 bases. Trimming took 7 bases from V and 0 from J; bases not matched to a gene: 5. The V gene's germline CDR1 is MNHEY and CDR2 SVGAGI. CDR3 length equals 14 residues. CDR3 nucleotide sequence: TGTGCCAGCACCCGGGGACAGATGAACACTGAAGCTTTCTTT. Its translation: CASTRGQMNTEAFF.

The chain links TRBV6-2 or TRBV6-3 to TRBJ2-7; D possibly corresponds to TRBD1 (6 bases). Germline lookup yields CDR1 MNHEY and CDR2 SVGEGT. V gave up 2 bases and J gave up 0 bases, with 14 bases separating them. This CDR3 has 16 residues. In DNA form, the CDR3 reads TGTGCCAGCAGTTACGTAACAGGGCTCAACTCCTACGAGCAGTACTTC. Translation gives CASSYVTGLNSYEQYF.

The chain combines TRBV2 with TRBJ2-5; 7 bases are a match to TRBD2. From germline, CDR1 is SNHLY and CDR2 FYNNEI. After removal of 1 base from V and 3 bases from J, the junction contained 5 bases not matched to a gene. The CDR3 contains 15 residues. CDR3 region: CASSEDGLAEETQYF. The DNA for the CDR3 is TGTGCCAGCAGTGAAGACGGGCTAGCGGAAGAGACCCAGTACTTC. Together with reference TRBV2 and TRBJ2-5, the CDR3 gives the full variable domain: EPEVTQTPSHQVTQMGQEVILRCVPISNHLYFYWYRQILGQKVEFLVSFYNNEISEKSEIFDDQFSVERPDGSNFTLKIRSTKLEDSAMYFCASSEDGLAEETQYFGPGTRLLVL.

The V and J genes are TRBV6-2 or TRBV6-3 and TRBJ2-7, with D maybe TRBD1 (5 bases). The ends were cut back, 3 bases at V and 7 bases at J, with 19 bases in the middle. The germline V gene has CDR1 MNHEY and CDR2 SVGEGT. CDR3 length: 15 residues. The CDR3 DNA sequence: TGTGCCAGCAGTTATAGGGGCAGTAAATCGCGGGAGCAGTACTTC. As protein: CASSYRGSKSREQYF.

The chain has TRBV4-3 and TRBJ2-7, with 8 bases that match TRBD2. The CDR3 extends over 15 amino acids. Trimming removed 2 bases from V and 3 bases from J; junction bases left unmatched: 6. In germline, CDR1 is LGHNA, CDR2 YSLEER. CDR3 amino acids: CASSQTRGGLYEQYF. The DNA of the CDR3 is TGCGCCAGCAGCCAAACACGGGGGGGCCTCTACGAGCAGTACTTC.

CDR3 residues: CASSVTDYTYGYTF. The CDR3 coding sequence is TGTGCCAGCAGTGTAACAGACTACACCTATGGCTACACCTTC. This chain connects TRBV28 to TRBJ1-2; no definite D call. Germline V lookup: CDR1 MDHEN, CDR2 SYDVKM. This CDR3 contains 14 residues. With 5 bases removed from V and 4 bases from J, the gap between germline ends came to 14 bases.

The chain joins TRBV7-2 to TRBJ2-3; 14 bases match TRBD2. The CDR3 totals 15 residues. Trimming took 5 bases from V and 9 from J; bases not matched to a gene: 7. Germline CDR1 is SGHTA and CDR2 is FQGNSA. In DNA, the CDR3 is TGTGCCAGCAGCCAACCCGGACTAGCGGGGGGCACGCAGTATTTT. It codes for CASSQPGLAGGTQYF.

This clone was seen a single time. The chain has TRBV7-9 and TRBJ2-7; 7 positions match TRBD1. J was trimmed by 6 bases and V by 0 bases; bases with no gene match: 2. The germline gives CDR1 SEHNR, CDR2 FQNEAQ (reference sequence). The CDR3 spans 13 residues. The CDR3 spells CASSLANRGEQYF. The CDR3 DNA reads TGTGCCAGCAGCTTAGCGAACAGGGGCGAGCAGTACTTC.

The CDR3 bases are TGTGCCAGCTCACCGGGGGACAGAAACTATGGCTACACCTTC. Translated: CASSPGDRNYGYTF. The chain carries TRBV18 and TRBJ1-2; 7 bases are a match to TRBD1. The V gene end was trimmed by 3 bases and the J gene end by 2 bases; junction bases not matched to a gene: 3. The CDR3 contains 14 residues. Looked up from germline, CDR1 is KGHSH and CDR2 is LQKENI.

The chain recombines TRBV7-2 with TRBJ2-7; TRBD1 matches at 10 bases. The germline CDR1 and CDR2 sequences are SGHTA and FQGNSA. Trimming removed 5 bases from V and 7 bases from J; junction bases left unmatched: 8. This CDR3 is 14 amino acids long. The DNA for the CDR3 is TGTGCCAGCAGCACCGGGACAGGGGTCTCTGAGCAGTACTTC. Its protein product is CASSTGTGVSEQYF.

The chain joins TRBV4-3 to TRBJ1-1; D is unclear. Germline V gives CDR1 LGHNA, CDR2 YSLEER. Trimming took off 7 bases at V and 5 bases at J, with 14 bases between the two ends. The CDR3 extends over 13 amino acids. The CDR3 nucleotides are TGCGCCAGCACAGAGGGCGCGGGGACTGAAGCTTTCTTT. It encodes CASTEGAGTEAFF.

The rearrangement links TRBV15 to TRBJ2-7; TRBD2 might be the D (5 bases). Germline V CDR1 and CDR2: LNHNV, YYDKDF (reference sequence). Trimming removed 5 bases at V and 2 bases at J, with 13 bases between. This CDR3 has 14 residues. CDR3 in DNA: TGTGCCACCAGCTCTCGGACTGTGCCCTACGAGCAGTACTTC. Residues: CATSSRTVPYEQYF.

The V and J genes are TRBV27 and TRBJ2-7; 10 bases map to TRBD2. In germline, CDR1 is MNHEY, CDR2 SMNVEV (reference sequence). J gave up 2 bases and V 7 bases, and 5 bases lay outside the gene matches. The CDR3 totals 14 residues. The CDR3 here is CASKQREGPYEQYF. The CDR3 nucleotides are TGTGCCAGCAAGCAGCGGGAGGGCCCCTACGAGCAGTACTTC.

V usage is TRBV2 and J usage is TRBJ2-7; TRBD1 matches at 9 bases. CDR1 SNHLY and CDR2 FYNNEI come from the germline V gene. Losses at the gene ends were 2 bases for V and 2 bases for J; bases not matched to a gene: 10. CDR3 size: 17 residues. The CDR3 nucleotides are TGTGCCAGCAGTGAAACAACAGGGACAGGGAAGCCCTACGAGCAGTACTTC. It encodes CASSETTGTGKPYEQYF.

The chain recombines TRBV4-2 with TRBJ1-1; tentative D call: TRBD1 (6 bases). The CDR3 has 14 residues. Deletions cut 4 bases from V and 1 base from J, with 10 bases between. CDR1 and CDR2 (germline): LGHNA, YNFKEQ. The CDR3 loop reads CASSRTGQNTEAFF. The CDR3 nucleotides are TGTGCCAGCAGCCGCACGGGACAGAACACTGAAGCTTTCTTT.

This clone was picked up one time. CDR3 in DNA: TGTGCCAGCAGTTACGCGGCTGAAGCTTTCTTT. Translated, it gives CASSYAAEAFF. This chain joins TRBV6-5 and TRBJ1-1; unclear D gene. The germline CDR1 and CDR2 sequences are MNHEY and SVGAGI. The CDR3 contains 11 residues. Trimming removed 2 bases at V and 6 bases at J, with 4 bases between.

This rearrangement joins TRBV10-3 to TRBJ2-6; D gene ambiguous. Trimming took 4 bases from V and 0 from J, leaving 7 bases between them. The V gene's germline CDR1 is ENHRY and CDR2 SYGVKD. The CDR3 runs to 15 residues. The CDR3 loop is CAISATGSGANVLTF. The CDR3 DNA sequence: TGTGCCATCAGTGCGACTGGCTCTGGGGCCAACGTCCTGACTTTC.

The J gene is TRBJ2-7, the V gene TRBV4-3, with TRBD2 as a possible D gene (5 bases). The CDR3 loop spans 15 amino acids. Looked up from germline, CDR1 is LGHNA and CDR2 is YSLEER. V lost 4 bases and J lost 0, with 13 bases in between. The CDR3 is CASSLNSVSSYEQYF. For the CDR3, the DNA is TGCGCCAGCAGCCTAAATAGCGTCAGCTCCTACGAGCAGTACTTC.

The chain uses TRBV7-8 and TRBJ1-4; no definite D call. CDR3 size: 20 residues. V lost 5 bases and J 5 bases, leaving 30 bases between the germline ends. CDR1 is SGHVS and CDR2 is FQNEAQ in the germline V gene. CDR3 sequence: CASSLPPLDRGGVVNEKLFF. Written as DNA, the CDR3 is TGTGCCAGCAGCCTTCCGCCTTTGGACCGGGGAGGCGTTGTGAATGAAAAACTGTTTTTT.

The rearrangement links TRBV7-3 to TRBJ2-3; 7 bases match TRBD2. The CDR3 contains 21 residues. Germline values: CDR1 SGHTA, CDR2 FQGTGA. With V trimmed by 5 bases and J by 3 bases, 26 bases remained unmatched. CDR3 DNA sequence: TGTGCCAGCAGCAAAAGACCGAGCGGGAAACTTGGGGTCAAAGGGACAGATACGCAGTATTTT. This encodes CASSKRPSGKLGVKGTDTQYF.